This entry features one T cell receptor beta chain sequence. Antigen unknown. These data are taken from a study of OX40 agonist ivuxolimab in advanced cancers. Regarding the study as a whole: Patients who responded partially at 0.1-3.0 mg/kg showed clonal expansion ranking among the lowest. Among expanded peripheral T cells, antigen specificity went undetermined.

CDR3 length: 13 amino acids. V lost 2 bases and J lost 9, with 11 bases in between. Germline V gene data show CDR1 as SGHNT and CDR2 as YENEEA. Sequenced by immunoSEQ multiplex PCR; TCRdb stores in-frame clones only, minus some. The sample holds 95,000 or so clones, just over 90% seen once. The chain is built from TRBV11-3 and TRBJ2-1; possible D gene TRBD2, 6 bases. The source material was CD4+ or CD8+ T cells sorted from blood, sampled in a trial of the OX40 agonist ivuxolimab. This TCR was recovered from an adult with an advanced solid tumor such as melanoma, head and neck, liver or kidney cancer. The CDR3 DNA sequence: TGTGCCAGCAGCTTACCGGGAGAGGCTGAGCAGTTCTTC. Translated: CASSLPGEAEQFF.